Below, 28 T cell receptor beta chains from the same sample are listed, as sequenced in a study of blood T cell repertoires in COVID-19. TCRdb's copy holds only in-frame clones and misses some; the assay was immunoSEQ multiplex PCR. Of 90,000 to 150,000 clones listed, about 85% were seen once; the top ten hold approximately 11%. Sequences were obtained from peripheral blood. The receptors were gathered from a man older than 75 with acute or convalescent COVID-19.

This clone occurred a few times. The genes are TRBV7-2 and TRBJ1-2, with D tentatively TRBD1 (5 bases). In germline, CDR1 is SGHTA, CDR2 FQGNSA. V was cut by 5 bases and J by 7 bases, with 17 bases left in between. CDR3 length: 14 residues. In nucleotides, the CDR3 is TGTGCCAGCAGCCCGGCTGGGGGGTTAAGTGGCTACACCTTC. Translation: CASSPAGGLSGYTF.

The V and J genes are TRBV5-4 and TRBJ2-7; 11 bases are shared with TRBD2. The CDR3 covers 15 residues. The ends lost 4 bases at V and 4 bases at J; junction bases unmatched: 7. Germline CDR1 SGHNT, CDR2 YYREEE (reference sequence). The CDR3 region is CASSPGTSGRYEQYF. CDR3 bases: TGTGCCAGCAGCCCCGGGACTAGCGGCCGATACGAGCAGTACTTC.

The V and J genes are TRBV4-1 and TRBJ2-3; the match to TRBD2 covers 9 bases. Germline V gene data show CDR1 as MGHRA and CDR2 as YSYEKL. This CDR3 is 15 amino acids long. The trim removed 3 bases at V and 5 bases at J, leaving 6 bases unmatched. The CDR3 reads CASSQIGTSLDTQYF. CDR3 in DNA: TGCGCCAGCAGCCAGATCGGGACTAGCCTAGATACGCAGTATTTT.

The chain is built from TRBV6-2 or TRBV6-3 and TRBJ1-1; D not resolved. The CDR3 extends over 13 amino acids. Trimming left V 2 bases short and J 11 bases short, with 15 bases between. CDR1 is MNHEY, CDR2 SVGEGT, per germline. Here the CDR3 DNA reads TGTGCCAGCAGTTACCTCGATGCCCCCAGGGCTTTCTTT. It translates to CASSYLDAPRAFF.

The chain has TRBV7-9 and TRBJ2-7; 7 nucleotides agree with TRBD1. The CDR3 is 14 residues long. Germline-derived CDR1 and CDR2 are SEHNR and FQNEAQ (reference sequence). The V and J ends lost 0 bases and 7 bases, in that order; junction bases with no gene match: 6. In DNA, the CDR3 is TGTGCCAGCAGCTTAGCGGCAGGGGGTGGTGAGCAGTACTTC. This codes for CASSLAAGGGEQYF.

The chain is built from TRBV19 and TRBJ1-3, with TRBD1 identical over 8 bases. The germline V gene has CDR1 LNHDA and CDR2 SQIVND (reference sequence). CDR3 length: 14 residues. V lost 3 bases, J lost 4 bases, and 2 bases stayed unmatched. This CDR3 reads CASSIRTGGNTIYF. In DNA form, the CDR3 reads TGTGCCAGTAGTATCCGGACAGGGGGAAACACCATATATTTT. The full variable domain, in which reference TRBV19 and TRBJ1-3 provide the parts outside the CDR3, is DGGITQSPKYLFRKEGQNVTLSCEQNLNHDAMYWYRQDPGQGLRLIYYSQIVNDFQKGDIAEGYSVSREKKESFPLTVTSAQKNPTAFYLCASSIRTGGNTIYFGEGSWLTVV.

This clone has at least ten counts. This chain connects TRBV6-5 to TRBJ1-2; 9 bases agree with TRBD1. The CDR3 runs to 15 residues. J gave up 3 bases and V 0 bases, and 2 bases lay outside the gene matches. Germline V CDR1 and CDR2: MNHEY, SVGAGI. This CDR3 reads CASSYSGQGDYGYTF. DNA of the CDR3: TGTGCCAGCAGTTACTCGGGACAGGGCGACTATGGCTACACCTTC.

This chain links TRBV29-1 with TRBJ2-5, with a weak D call TRBD2 (6 bases). Per germline, CDR1 SQVTM and CDR2 ANQGSEA. CDR3 size: 13 residues. V was pared by 4 bases and J by 1 base, with 10 bases between. The CDR3 reads CSVGGDRQETQYF. The DNA for the CDR3 is TGCAGCGTTGGGGGGGACCGCCAAGAGACCCAGTACTTC.

The genes are TRBV28 and TRBJ2-2, with D possibly matching TRBD1 (6 bases). Between the trimmed V and J ends, which lost 6 bases and 5 bases, there was a span of 16 bases. CDR3 length: 15 residues. The germline V gene encodes CDR1 MDHEN and CDR2 SYDVKM. In DNA, the CDR3 is TGTGCCAGCAGCTGGATTGAACAGGGTACCGGGGAGCTGTTTTTT. Translating it yields CASSWIEQGTGELFF.

The chain has TRBV28 and TRBJ2-7, with D possibly TRBD1 on 6 matching bases. Per germline, CDR1 MDHEN and CDR2 SYDVKM. The CDR3 is made up of 16 amino acids. V was trimmed by 4 bases and J by 3 bases, leaving 19 bases between them. The CDR3 here is CASSSRTPDSFYEQYF. For the CDR3, the DNA is TGTGCCAGCAGTTCCCGTACCCCGGACAGTTTCTACGAGCAGTACTTC.

The chain links TRBV4-1 to TRBJ2-2; D is undetermined. The germline gives CDR1 MGHRA, CDR2 YSYEKL. The CDR3 covers 15 residues. V lost 0 bases to trimming and J lost 5 bases, with 10 bases between them. CDR3 in amino acids: CASSQEKASTGELFF. As DNA, the CDR3 is TGCGCCAGCAGCCAAGAGAAAGCGTCTACCGGGGAGCTGTTTTTT.

The chain couples TRBV10-3 to TRBJ1-1; D is unresolved. Germline V CDR1 and CDR2: ENHRY, SYGVKD. Trimming left V 10 bases short and J 1 base short, with 16 bases between. The CDR3 length is 14 residues. CDR3 loop: CATDRGPSNTEAFF. The DNA for the CDR3 is TGTGCCACCGATCGCGGCCCCTCGAACACTGAAGCTTTCTTT.

This clone was seen once. The V and J genes are TRBV3-1 (or the pseudogene TRBV3-2) and TRBJ1-1; D is undetermined. CDR3 size: 13 residues. V lost 1 base to trimming and J lost 4 bases, with 7 bases between them. Looked up from germline, CDR1 is LGHDT and CDR2 is YNNKEL (reference sequence). CDR3 in amino acids: CASSQVGSTEAFF. The CDR3 DNA follows: TGTGCCAGCAGCCAAGTTGGGAGCACTGAAGCTTTCTTT.

Note on this clone: One end of the junction does not line up with germline, which may come from a read error. The rearrangement uses TRBV11-2 and TRBJ2-7; the match to TRBD2 covers 10 bases. CDR1 is SGHAT and CDR2 is FQNNGV in the germline V gene. This CDR3 spans 11 amino acids. The chain's CDR3 is CASSWGLALTF. Written as DNA, the CDR3 is TGTGCCAGCAGCTGGGGACTAGCGTTAACCTTC.

This clone was seen a handful of times. This chain joins TRBV11-2 and TRBJ1-5; no firm D call. The CDR3 runs 15 residues. CDR1 is SGHAT and CDR2 is FQNNGV in the germline V gene. Trimming shortened V by 5 bases and J by 1 base, and 12 bases separated the two germline ends. The CDR3 here is CASSPGADSNQPQHF. CDR3 bases: TGTGCCAGCAGCCCGGGAGCCGACAGCAATCAGCCCCAGCATTTT.

The chain has TRBV19 and TRBJ2-3; weak D call: TRBD2 (5 bases). The CDR3 length is 15 residues. Germline CDR1 and CDR2: LNHDA and SQIVND (reference sequence). Deletions cut 2 bases from V and 0 bases from J, with 9 bases between. In DNA, the CDR3 is TGTGCCAGTAGTATATCGCGGGCTAGCACAGATACGCAGTATTTT. Encoded protein: CASSISRASTDTQYF. Full variable domain (missing parts from reference TRBV19 and TRBJ2-3): DGGITQSPKYLFRKEGQNVTLSCEQNLNHDAMYWYRQDPGQGLRLIYYSQIVNDFQKGDIAEGYSVSREKKESFPLTVTSAQKNPTAFYLCASSISRASTDTQYFGPGTRLTVL.

V gene TRBV27 combines with J gene TRBJ2-2, with a weak D call TRBD2 (5 bases). Germline V gene lookup returns CDR1 MNHEY and CDR2 SMNVEV (reference sequence). The V end was cut by 1 base, the J end by 3 bases, with 6 bases between. The CDR3 length is 14 residues. Written as DNA, the CDR3 is TGTGCCAGCAGTTTATACGGGGACACCGGGGAGCTGTTTTTT. Amino acids: CASSLYGDTGELFF.

In this sample, this clone turned up a few times. The chain uses TRBV28 and TRBJ1-2; the D is unclear. V was cut by 3 bases and J by 9 bases, with 8 bases left in between. Germline V CDR1 and CDR2: MDHEN, SYDVKM. CDR3 length: 11 residues. The CDR3 bases are TGTGCCAGCAGTTTGGCGGCCAGCTACACCTTC. It yields the protein CASSLAASYTF.

This chain connects TRBV6-5 to TRBJ1-1, with D tentatively TRBD1 (6 bases). Germline V gene lookup returns CDR1 MNHEY and CDR2 SVGAGI. Trimming pared 5 bases from V and 7 bases from J, leaving 14 bases between. This CDR3 has 13 residues. CDR3 sequence reads: CASSRDTRFEAFF. For the CDR3, the DNA is TGTGCCAGCAGTCGGGACACCCGCTTTGAAGCTTTCTTT.

The V and J genes are TRBV27 and TRBJ2-2; 7 positions agree with TRBD1. V shed 6 bases, J shed 4 bases, and the junction held 5 bases outside the gene matches. Germline loops: CDR1 MNHEY, CDR2 SMNVEV (reference sequence). The CDR3 runs to 14 residues. CDR3 DNA: TGTGCCAGCAGGAAGGGACAGTCCACCGGGGAGCTGTTTTTT. Amino acids: CASRKGQSTGELFF.

V and J are TRBV7-8 and TRBJ1-2; a weak D match, TRBD1 (5 bases). The germline V and J ends were trimmed by 0 bases and 7 bases, with 12 bases remaining between them. This CDR3 comprises 14 residues. Germline V CDR1 and CDR2: SGHVS, FQNEAQ. The DNA for the CDR3 is TGTGCCAGCAGCTTAGCGTCCCAGGGCGGTGGCTACACCTTC. It translates to CASSLASQGGGYTF.

This clone was seen a few times. The chain couples TRBV18 to TRBJ1-3; TRBD1 is a possible D gene (5 bases). Between the trimmed V and J ends, which lost 3 bases and 0 bases, there was a span of 9 bases. The germline gives CDR1 KGHSH, CDR2 LQKENI. This CDR3 region has 15 residues. The CDR3 reads CASSPDSSSGNTIYF. The CDR3 coding sequence is TGTGCCAGCTCACCCGACAGCAGCTCTGGAAACACCATATATTTT.

The table lists this clone with a few counts. The chain employs TRBV29-1 and TRBJ2-5, with D perhaps matching TRBD1 (6 bases). Germline V gives CDR1 SQVTM, CDR2 ANQGSEA. The CDR3 runs to 11 residues. Trimming shortened V by 6 bases and J by 4 bases, and 9 bases separated the two germline ends. As DNA, the CDR3 is TGCAGCGTAGTGACAGGAGAGACCCAGTACTTC. Protein sequence: CSVVTGETQYF.

The chain is built from TRBV10-3 and TRBJ1-4; 7 bases fit TRBD1. CDR3 size: 15 residues. Germline lookup yields CDR1 ENHRY and CDR2 SYGVKD. The J segment lost 4 bases and the V segment lost 3 bases, leaving 5 bases of the junction unmatched. The CDR3 DNA reads as TGTGCCATCAGTGACTCGGGACAGCTTAATGAAAAACTGTTTTTT. This gives the protein CAISDSGQLNEKLFF.

The chain combines TRBV5-1 with TRBJ1-2, with 10 nucleotides matching TRBD1. V was pared by 0 bases and J by 4 bases, with 6 bases of the junction left unmatched. This CDR3 has 16 amino acids. Germline CDR1 is SGHRS and CDR2 is YFSETQ. Here the CDR3 reads CASSLGGTGESYGYTF. CDR3 DNA sequence: TGCGCCAGCAGCTTGGGAGGGACAGGGGAAAGCTATGGCTACACCTTC.

The gene calls are TRBV27 and TRBJ1-3; D is undetermined. The CDR3 is 16 residues long. Germline V gene data show CDR1 as MNHEY and CDR2 as SMNVEV (reference sequence). V gave up 5 bases and J gave up 4 bases, with 18 bases separating them. The CDR3 loop is CASSPWPRGGGNTIYF. The DNA of the CDR3 is TGTGCCAGCAGTCCATGGCCGCGGGGTGGAGGAAACACCATATATTTT.

This chain uses TRBV19 with TRBJ2-1; TRBD2 matches 12 bases. CDR3 length: 15 residues. The germline gives CDR1 LNHDA, CDR2 SQIVND (reference sequence). V lost 2 bases and J lost 5; bases outside the gene matches: 1. In DNA, the CDR3 is TGTGCCAGTAGTATAAGACTAGCGGGAGACAATGAGCAGTTCTTC. Its translation: CASSIRLAGDNEQFF.

The chain uses TRBV12-3 or TRBV12-4 and TRBJ2-2, with 7 nucleotides matching TRBD1. The length of the CDR3 is 13 residues. The V segment lost 8 bases and the J segment 6 bases; nucleotides outside the gene matches: 6. The chain's CDR3 is CASLFTGAGELFF. CDR3 sequence (DNA): TGTGCCAGCCTTTTTACAGGGGCCGGGGAGCTGTTTTTT.